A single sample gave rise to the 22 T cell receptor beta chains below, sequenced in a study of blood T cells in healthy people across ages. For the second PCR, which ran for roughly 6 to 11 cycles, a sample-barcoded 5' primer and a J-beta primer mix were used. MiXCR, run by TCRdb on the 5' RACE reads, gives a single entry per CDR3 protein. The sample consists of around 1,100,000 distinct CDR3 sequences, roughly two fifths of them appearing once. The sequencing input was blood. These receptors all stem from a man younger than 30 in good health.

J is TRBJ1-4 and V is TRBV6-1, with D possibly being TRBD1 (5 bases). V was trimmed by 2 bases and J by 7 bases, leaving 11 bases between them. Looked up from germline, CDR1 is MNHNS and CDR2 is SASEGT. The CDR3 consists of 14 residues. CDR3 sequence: CASSESEGSEKLFF. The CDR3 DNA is TGTGCCAGCAGTGAATCGGAGGGGAGTGAAAAACTGTTTTTT.

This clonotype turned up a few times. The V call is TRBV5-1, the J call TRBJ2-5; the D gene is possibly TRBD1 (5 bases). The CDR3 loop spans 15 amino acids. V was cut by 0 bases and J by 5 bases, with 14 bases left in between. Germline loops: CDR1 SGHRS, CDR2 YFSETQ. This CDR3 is CASSLERQGWETQYF. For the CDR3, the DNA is TGCGCCAGCAGCTTGGAACGGCAGGGTTGGGAGACCCAGTACTTC.

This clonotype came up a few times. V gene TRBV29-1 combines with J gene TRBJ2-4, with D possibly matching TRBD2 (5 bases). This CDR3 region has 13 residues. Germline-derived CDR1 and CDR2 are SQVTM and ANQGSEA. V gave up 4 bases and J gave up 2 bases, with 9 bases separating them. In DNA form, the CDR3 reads TGCAGCGTTGTGCCGGGGACCAAAAACATTCAGTACTTC. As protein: CSVVPGTKNIQYF.

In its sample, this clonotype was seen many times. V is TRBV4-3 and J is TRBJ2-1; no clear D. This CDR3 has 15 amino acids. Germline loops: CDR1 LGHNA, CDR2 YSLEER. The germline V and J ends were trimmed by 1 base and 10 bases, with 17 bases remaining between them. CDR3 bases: TGCGCCAGCAGCCAAGCAGATTTCTCGGCCGTAGAGCAGTTCTTC. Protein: CASSQADFSAVEQFF.

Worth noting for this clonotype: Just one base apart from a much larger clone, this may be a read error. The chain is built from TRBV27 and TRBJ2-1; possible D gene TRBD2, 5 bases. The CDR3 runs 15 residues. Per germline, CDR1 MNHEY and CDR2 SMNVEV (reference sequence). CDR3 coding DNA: TGTGCCAGCAGACCTACTAGTAGCTCCGACAATGAGCAGTTCTTC. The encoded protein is CASRPTSSSDNEQFF.

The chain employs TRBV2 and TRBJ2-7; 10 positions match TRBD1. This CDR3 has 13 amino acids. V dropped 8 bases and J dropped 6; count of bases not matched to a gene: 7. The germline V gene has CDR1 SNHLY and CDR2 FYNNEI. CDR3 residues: CASEDRGLREQYF. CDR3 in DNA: TGTGCCAGCGAAGACAGGGGGCTCCGCGAGCAGTACTTC.

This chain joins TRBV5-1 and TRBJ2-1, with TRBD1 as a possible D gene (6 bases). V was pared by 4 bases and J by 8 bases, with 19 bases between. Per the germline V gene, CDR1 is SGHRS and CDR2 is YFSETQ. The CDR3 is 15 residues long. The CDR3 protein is CASSPAGAPGYEQFF. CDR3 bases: TGCGCCAGCAGCCCGGCAGGGGCCCCAGGCTATGAGCAGTTCTTC.

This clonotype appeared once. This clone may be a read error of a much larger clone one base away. The CDR3 reads CSARDPSGGTSSYEKYF. The CDR3 DNA follows: TGCAGTGCTAGAGACCCTAGCGGGGGGACGAGCTCCTACGAGAAGTACTTC. The rearrangement uses TRBV20-1 and TRBJ2-7; 11 bases map to TRBD2. This CDR3 spans 17 amino acids. Per the germline V gene, CDR1 is DFQATT and CDR2 is SNEGSKA (reference sequence).

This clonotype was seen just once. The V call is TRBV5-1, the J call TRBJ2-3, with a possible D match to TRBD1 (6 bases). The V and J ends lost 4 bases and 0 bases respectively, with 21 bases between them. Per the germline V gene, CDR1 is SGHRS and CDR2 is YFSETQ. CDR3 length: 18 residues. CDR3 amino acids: CASSQTLPGTTSTDTQYF. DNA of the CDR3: TGCGCCAGCAGCCAGACCCTCCCCGGGACAACAAGCACAGATACGCAGTATTTT.

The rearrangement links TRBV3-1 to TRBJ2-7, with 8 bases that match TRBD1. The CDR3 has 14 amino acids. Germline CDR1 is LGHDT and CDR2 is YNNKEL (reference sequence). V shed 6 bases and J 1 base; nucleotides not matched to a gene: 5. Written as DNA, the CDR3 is TGTGCCAGCAGGTCCCAGGGGGCGTCCTACGAGCAGTACTTC. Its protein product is CASRSQGASYEQYF.

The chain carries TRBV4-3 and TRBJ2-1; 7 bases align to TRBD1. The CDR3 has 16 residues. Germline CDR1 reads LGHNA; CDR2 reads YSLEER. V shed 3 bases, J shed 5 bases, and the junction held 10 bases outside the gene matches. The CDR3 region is CASSHIPGQIDNEQFF. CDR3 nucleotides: TGCGCCAGCAGCCATATTCCGGGACAGATAGACAATGAGCAGTTCTTC.

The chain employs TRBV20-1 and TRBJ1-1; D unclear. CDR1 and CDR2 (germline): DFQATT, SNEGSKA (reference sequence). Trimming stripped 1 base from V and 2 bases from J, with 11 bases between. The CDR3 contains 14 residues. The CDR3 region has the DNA TGCAGTGCTAGAGGGAGGAGGCAAAACACTGAAGCTTTCTTT. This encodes CSARGRRQNTEAFF.

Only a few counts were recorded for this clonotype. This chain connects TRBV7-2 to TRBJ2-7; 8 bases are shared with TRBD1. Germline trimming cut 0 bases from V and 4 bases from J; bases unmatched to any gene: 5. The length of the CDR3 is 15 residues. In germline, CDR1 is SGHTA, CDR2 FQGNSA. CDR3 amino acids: CASSLAQGAMYEQYF. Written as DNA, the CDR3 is TGTGCCAGCAGCTTAGCCCAGGGGGCGATGTACGAGCAGTACTTC.

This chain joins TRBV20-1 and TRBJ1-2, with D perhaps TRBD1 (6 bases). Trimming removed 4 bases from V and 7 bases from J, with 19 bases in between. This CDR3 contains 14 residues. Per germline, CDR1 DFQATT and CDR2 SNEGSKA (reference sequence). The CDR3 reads CSATTLMGASGYTF. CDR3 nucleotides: TGCAGTGCTACTACTCTAATGGGGGCGAGTGGCTACACCTTC.

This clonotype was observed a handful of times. The CDR3 is CSASGSPNYGYTF. The CDR3 DNA sequence: TGCAGTGCTAGTGGCAGCCCTAACTATGGCTACACCTTC. The rearrangement joins TRBV20-1 to TRBJ1-2; D uncertain. This CDR3 is built from 13 residues. Germline CDR1 and CDR2: DFQATT and SNEGSKA (reference sequence). The V end lost 3 bases, the J end lost 0 bases, and 8 bases lay between the germline ends.

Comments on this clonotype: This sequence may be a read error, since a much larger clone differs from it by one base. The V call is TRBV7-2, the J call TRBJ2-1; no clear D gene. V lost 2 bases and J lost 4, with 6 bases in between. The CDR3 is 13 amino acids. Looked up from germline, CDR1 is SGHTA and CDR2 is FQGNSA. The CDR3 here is CASSLYRYNEQFF. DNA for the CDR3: TGTGCCAGCAGCTTATATCGGTACAATGAGCAGTTCTTC.

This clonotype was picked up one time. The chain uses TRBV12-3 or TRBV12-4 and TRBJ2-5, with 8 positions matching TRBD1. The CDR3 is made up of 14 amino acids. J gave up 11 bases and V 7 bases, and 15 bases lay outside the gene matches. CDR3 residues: CASTPTPGQGEQYF. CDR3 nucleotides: TGTGCCAGCACTCCCACCCCCGGACAGGGAGAGCAGTACTTC.

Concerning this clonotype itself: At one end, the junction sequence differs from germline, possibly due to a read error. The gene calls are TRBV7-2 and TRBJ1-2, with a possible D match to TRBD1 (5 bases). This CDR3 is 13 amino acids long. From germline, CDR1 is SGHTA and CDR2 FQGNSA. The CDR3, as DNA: TGTGCCAGCAGCTCAAACCAGGGTTATGGCCACACCTTC. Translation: CASSSNQGYGHTF.

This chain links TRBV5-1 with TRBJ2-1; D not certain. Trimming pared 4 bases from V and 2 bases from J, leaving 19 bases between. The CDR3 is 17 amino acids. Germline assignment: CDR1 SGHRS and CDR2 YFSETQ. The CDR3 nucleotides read TGCGCCAGCAGCCACTCCGGCGTGGCTAGACCCTACAATGAGCAGTTCTTC. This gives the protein CASSHSGVARPYNEQFF.

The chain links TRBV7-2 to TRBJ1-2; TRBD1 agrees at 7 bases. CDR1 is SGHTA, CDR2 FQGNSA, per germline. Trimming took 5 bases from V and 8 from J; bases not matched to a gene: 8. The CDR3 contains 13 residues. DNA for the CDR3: TGTGCCAGCAGCCCGGGACAGATTGGGGGCTACACCTTC. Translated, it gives CASSPGQIGGYTF.

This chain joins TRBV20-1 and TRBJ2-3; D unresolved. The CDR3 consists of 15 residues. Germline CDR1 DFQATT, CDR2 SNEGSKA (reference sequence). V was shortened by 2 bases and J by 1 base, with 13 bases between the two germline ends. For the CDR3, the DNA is TGCAGTGCTAGAAACGCCAACCGGGGCACAGATACGCAGTATTTT. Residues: CSARNANRGTDTQYF.

The CDR3 sequence: CSVEVGRANTGELFF. CDR3 coding DNA: TGCAGCGTTGAAGTGGGTAGGGCGAACACCGGGGAGCTGTTTTTT. The chain combines TRBV29-1 with TRBJ2-2; D is unclear. Trimming left V 1 base short and J 0 bases short, with 9 bases between. The CDR3 is made up of 15 amino acids. Germline CDR1 reads SQVTM; CDR2 reads ANQGSEA.